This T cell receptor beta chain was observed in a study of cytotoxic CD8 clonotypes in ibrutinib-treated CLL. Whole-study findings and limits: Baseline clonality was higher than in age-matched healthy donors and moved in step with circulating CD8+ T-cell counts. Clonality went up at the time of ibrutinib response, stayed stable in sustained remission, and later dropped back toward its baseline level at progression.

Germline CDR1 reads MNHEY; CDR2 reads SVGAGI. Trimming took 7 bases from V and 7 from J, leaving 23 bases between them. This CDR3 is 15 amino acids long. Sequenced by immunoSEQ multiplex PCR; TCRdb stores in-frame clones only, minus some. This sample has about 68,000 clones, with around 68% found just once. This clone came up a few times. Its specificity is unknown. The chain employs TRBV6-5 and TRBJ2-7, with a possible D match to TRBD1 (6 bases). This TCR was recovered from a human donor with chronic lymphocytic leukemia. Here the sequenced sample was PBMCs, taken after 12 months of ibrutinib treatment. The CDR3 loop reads CASTRSLGALREQYF. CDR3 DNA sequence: TGTGCCAGCACCCGATCGTTGGGGGCGCTTCGGGAGCAGTACTTC.